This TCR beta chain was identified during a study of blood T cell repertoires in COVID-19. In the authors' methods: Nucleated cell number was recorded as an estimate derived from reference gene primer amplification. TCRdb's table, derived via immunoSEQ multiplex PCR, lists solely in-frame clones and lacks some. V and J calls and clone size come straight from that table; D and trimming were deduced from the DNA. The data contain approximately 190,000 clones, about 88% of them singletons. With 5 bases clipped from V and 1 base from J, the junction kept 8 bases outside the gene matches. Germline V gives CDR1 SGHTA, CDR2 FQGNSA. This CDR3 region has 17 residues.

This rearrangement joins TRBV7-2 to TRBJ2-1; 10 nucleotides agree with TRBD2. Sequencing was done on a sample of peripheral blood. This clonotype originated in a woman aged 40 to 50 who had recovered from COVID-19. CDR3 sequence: CASSAPGTSESYNEQFF. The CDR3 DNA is TGTGCCAGCAGCGCCCCCGGGACTAGCGAATCCTACAATGAGCAGTTCTTC.